This TCR beta chain is from a study of beta chain features in type 1 diabetes. Broader study findings: Among all four CD4+ subsets, Type 1 diabetes patients had TCRB CDR3s that were moderately but significantly shorter.

The CDR3 runs 16 residues. The V end was cut by 5 bases, the J end by 1 base, with 14 bases between. Germline CDR1 reads SNHLY; CDR2 reads FYNNEI. CD4+ cells of the naive, central memory, regulatory and stem cell-like memory types were sorted via CD45RO/CCR7/CD25/CD127/CD95/CD27. Sequencing targeted expressed TCRB transcripts, as all isolated RNA had been reverse transcribed. The protocol was immunoSEQ multiplex PCR, while the TCRdb copy is restricted to in-frame clones and leaves out a portion. The table includes 310,000 or so clones, approximately 9.9% detected once. This clone was seen only a few times. What it recognizes is unknown.

The sample taken for sequencing was central memory CD4+ T cells from blood. The TCR sequence derives from a man aged 25 to 40 with type 1 diabetes. The chain links TRBV2 to TRBJ1-4; D might be TRBD1 (5 bases). CDR3 DNA sequence: TGTGCCAGCAGTTCAAGGACCGGGGGAACTAATGAAAAACTGTTTTTT. Its protein is CASSSRTGGTNEKLFF.